This T cell receptor (beta chain) was profiled in a study of T cell responses to AZD1222 COVID-19 vaccine. Assay used: immunoSEQ multiplex PCR; TCRdb lists only in-frame clones, some missing. The table shows roughly 110,000 clones, with approximately 90% occurring only once. The CDR3 is 13 residues long. V lost 5 bases and J lost 8, with 15 bases in between. Germline CDR1 reads LNHDA; CDR2 reads SQIVND (reference sequence). The sequence derives from an adult in good health. Sequencing used peripheral blood, obtained on day 0 of AZD1222 vaccination. The chain employs TRBV19 and TRBJ1-2; unclear D gene. The CDR3 coding sequence is TGTGCCAGTAGTCCCACAGTTGCCGAGGGCTACACCTTC. Its translation is CASSPTVAEGYTF.